The 28 T cell receptor beta chains listed next were all sequenced from one sample in a study of low-dose radiotherapy and immunotherapy resistance in tumors. Sample time point: after trial treatment. Treatment in this sample: LDRT plus nivolumab, ipilimumab, low-dose cyclophosphamide and aspirin (RACIN trial). Gene-specific TRAV and TRBV primers were used for first-strand cDNA, covering alpha and beta chains. TCR amplification ran approximately 20 PCR cycles using constant-region and V-primer adapter primers. TCRdb re-called the reads through MiXCR, storing one row per CDR3 protein. Here the sample spans roughly 95,000 distinct CDR3 sequences, under 25% being singletons. Specimen: PBMCs, collected after low-dose radiotherapy plus immunotherapy. These receptors were obtained from a female donor with ovarian cancer.

V usage is TRBV20-1 and J usage is TRBJ2-1; 8 bases fit TRBD2. Germline V gives CDR1 DFQATT, CDR2 SNEGSKA (reference sequence). Trimming at V came to 6 bases and at J to 7 bases, leaving 11 bases not matched to a gene. This CDR3 spans 14 amino acids. DNA for the CDR3: TGCAGTGCCCTCCTAGCGGGCCACGCTAATGAGCAGTTCTTC. Translating gives CSALLAGHANEQFF.

This clonotype was seen at least ten times. V usage is TRBV4-2 and J usage is TRBJ1-1, with 8 bases lining up with TRBD1. Losses at the gene ends were 1 base for V and 5 bases for J; bases not matched to a gene: 0. The CDR3 extends over 13 amino acids. Germline assignment: CDR1 LGHNA and CDR2 YNFKEQ. The chain's CDR3 is CASSQGQGTEAFF. Written as DNA, the CDR3 is TGTGCCAGCAGCCAAGGACAGGGGACTGAAGCTTTCTTT.

This clonotype was recorded many times. The V gene is TRBV7-6, the J gene TRBJ1-5, with a tentative D call TRBD1 (5 bases). V lost 1 base to trimming and J lost 4 bases, with 14 bases between them. The CDR3 sequence is 16 residues long. In germline, CDR1 is SGHVS, CDR2 FNYEAQ. Here the CDR3 reads CASSLGVGRRNQPQHF. Here the CDR3 DNA reads TGTGCCAGCAGCTTAGGGGTGGGACGTCGTAATCAGCCCCAGCATTTT.

With respect to this clonotype: It is likely a read error: a sequence one base away is far more abundant. The rearrangement uses TRBV6-1 and TRBJ1-4; 8 bases are a match to TRBD1. Germline V gene lookup returns CDR1 MNHNS and CDR2 SASEGT. This CDR3 contains 15 residues. The ends lost 5 bases at V and 9 bases at J; junction bases unmatched: 11. Written as DNA, the CDR3 is TGTGCCAGCAGTTACTCAGGACAGGGTACTAAAAAACTGTTTTTT. This gives the protein CASSYSGQGTKKLFF.

This clonotype was recorded once. A far more abundant clone sits one base away, making this likely a read error. This chain connects TRBV11-2 to TRBJ2-7, with D possibly being TRBD2 (5 bases). CDR1 is SGHAT, CDR2 FQNNGV, per germline. V lost 4 bases and J 7 bases, leaving 20 bases between the germline ends. The CDR3 contains 15 residues. CDR3 residues: CASSSRPDSYNEQYF. The CDR3 bases are TGTGCCAGCAGCTCCCGACCGGACTCCTACAATGAGCAGTACTTC.

This clonotype was seen many times. The V call is TRBV7-3, the J call TRBJ1-1; TRBD1 agrees at 10 bases. The germline V gene has CDR1 SGHTA and CDR2 FQGTGA. The CDR3 contains 16 residues. Unmatched junction bases numbered 11, after V lost 6 bases and J lost 4 bases. DNA of the CDR3: TGTGCCAGCAGTTTTGCCGCCGGGACAGGGGCCACTGAAGCTTTCTTT. Its protein product is CASSFAAGTGATEAFF. Combining the CDR3 with reference TRBV7-3 and TRBJ1-1 gives the whole variable domain GAGVSQTPSNKVTEKGKYVELRCDPISGHTALYWYRQSLGQGPEFLIYFQGTGAADDSGLPNDRFFAVRPEGSVSTLKIQRTERGDSAVYLCASSFAAGTGATEAFFGQGTRLTVV.

This clonotype was observed many times. The chain joins TRBV7-8 to TRBJ2-7, with D maybe TRBD2 (6 bases). This CDR3 has 13 residues. V was cut by 1 base and J by 3 bases, with 7 bases left in between. CDR1 is SGHVS and CDR2 is FQNEAQ in the germline V gene. The CDR3 nucleotides are TGTGCCAGCAGCTTAGTGGGGGGCTACGAGCAGTACTTC. It translates to CASSLVGGYEQYF.

In its sample, this clonotype was seen many times. V is TRBV6-2 or TRBV6-3 and J is TRBJ2-1; D possibly corresponds to TRBD2 (6 bases). Looked up from germline, CDR1 is MNHEY and CDR2 is SVGEGT. The germline V and J ends were trimmed by 1 base and 5 bases, with 18 bases remaining between them. This CDR3 has 17 amino acids. The CDR3 spells CASSYFRGGLSHNEQFF. Written as DNA, the CDR3 is TGTGCCAGCAGTTACTTTCGTGGGGGACTCAGCCACAATGAGCAGTTCTTC.

This clonotype was found many times. The chain has TRBV2 and TRBJ1-5; 10 bases map to TRBD1. Germline V gene sequence: CDR1 SNHLY, CDR2 FYNNEI. V lost 7 bases and J lost 5; bases outside the gene matches: 5. There are 14 residues in the CDR3. The CDR3 bases are TGTGCCAGCAAAGACAGGGGGCCTCATCAGCCCCAGCATTTT. Protein sequence: CASKDRGPHQPQHF.

This clonotype was counted at least ten times. The CDR3 DNA reads as TGTGCCAGCAGCGTAGGACAGAACACCGGGGAGCTGTTTTTT. This codes for CASSVGQNTGELFF. J is TRBJ2-2 and V is TRBV9; D gene ambiguous. CDR3 size: 14 residues. V shed 0 bases and J shed 1 base, with 4 bases lying between them. Per the germline V gene, CDR1 is SGDLS and CDR2 is YYNGEE. Drawing the rest from reference TRBV9 and TRBJ2-2, the complete variable domain is DSGVTQTPKHLITATGQRVTLRCSPRSGDLSVYWYQQSLDQGLQFLIQYYNGEERAKGNILERFSAQQFPDLHSELNLSSLELGDSALYFCASSVGQNTGELFFGEGSRLTVL.

The chain couples TRBV24-1 to TRBJ2-1; 8 bases fit TRBD2. V shed 4 bases, J shed 4 bases, and the junction held 11 bases outside the gene matches. Germline-derived CDR1 and CDR2 are KGHDR and SFDVKD. CDR3 length: 17 residues. CDR3 sequence: CATSEETLADQYNEQFF. CDR3 nucleotides: TGTGCCACCAGTGAGGAGACACTAGCGGACCAATACAATGAGCAGTTCTTC.

This clonotype was seen only a few times. Possible read error: a much larger clone is one base away. The genes are TRBV6-2 or TRBV6-3 and TRBJ1-1, with unresolved D. This CDR3 is 15 amino acids long. The germline CDR1 and CDR2 sequences are MNHEY and SVGEGT. CDR3 nucleotide sequence: TGTGCCAGCAGTTACCTCGGGCCGGTGAACACTGAAGCTTACTTT. Its protein is CASSYLGPVNTEAYF.

This clonotype was detected only a few times. V and J are TRBV5-1 and TRBJ2-7; D is possibly TRBD1 (6 bases). Germline assignment: CDR1 SGHRS and CDR2 YFSETQ. CDR3 length: 15 residues. Trimming took 6 bases from V and 6 from J, leaving 22 bases between them. The chain's CDR3 is CASTLTRTDSGEQYF. The CDR3 DNA reads as TGCGCCAGCACCCTGACTCGGACAGACTCAGGCGAGCAGTACTTC.

This clonotype was recorded many times. V usage is TRBV5-5 and J usage is TRBJ1-1, with no clear D. Trimming removed 2 bases at V and 5 bases at J, with 13 bases between. The germline V gene has CDR1 SGHKS and CDR2 YYEKEE (reference sequence). The CDR3 has 14 residues. The CDR3 DNA reads TGTGCCAGCAGCTTCGGTGGAGCGGAAACTGAAGCTTTCTTT. Protein: CASSFGGAETEAFF.

The chain is built from TRBV15 and TRBJ2-1, with a possible D match to TRBD2 (7 bases). The ends were cut back, 5 bases at V and 2 bases at J, with 16 bases in the middle. Germline CDR1 and CDR2: LNHNV and YYDKDF (reference sequence). The CDR3 contains 16 residues. CDR3 in amino acids: CATSGGGGEAYNEQFF. Written as DNA, the CDR3 is TGTGCCACCAGCGGAGGGGGGGGAGAGGCCTACAATGAGCAGTTCTTC.

This clonotype was seen repeatedly, ten times or more. The chain uses TRBV7-2 and TRBJ2-7; TRBD2 agrees at 14 bases. Germline trimming cut 1 base from V and 1 base from J; bases unmatched to any gene: 6. Germline V gives CDR1 SGHTA, CDR2 FQGNSA. CDR3 length: 18 residues. The CDR3 DNA sequence: TGTGCCAGCAGCTTAGGGACTAGCGGGAGGCCTCAATCCTACGAGCAGTACTTC. Translating gives CASSLGTSGRPQSYEQYF.

This clonotype was picked up many times. The rearrangement links TRBV6-4 to TRBJ2-3; D is undetermined. Germline V lookup: CDR1 MRHNA, CDR2 SNTAGT. V lost 2 bases and J lost 6, with 9 bases in between. This CDR3 has 13 residues. Written as DNA, the CDR3 is TGTGCCAGCAGTGACCAACCACGGGATACGCAGTATTTT. Its protein product is CASSDQPRDTQYF.

In this sample, this clonotype turned up many times. V and J are TRBV19 and TRBJ2-1, with 12 bases identical to TRBD2. Trimming cost V 7 bases and J 3 bases; bases outside gene matches: 22. CDR1 is LNHDA and CDR2 is SQIVND in the germline V gene (reference sequence). This CDR3 spans 21 amino acids. CDR3 region: CASKSTRLAGATHPLYNEQFF. The CDR3 coding sequence is TGTGCCAGTAAGTCAACTAGACTAGCGGGAGCCACCCACCCCCTCTACAATGAGCAGTTCTTC.

This clonotype turned up a few times. The chain employs TRBV5-1 and TRBJ2-1; D is unresolved. Trimming pared 0 bases from V and 12 bases from J, leaving 16 bases between. The CDR3 is 14 amino acids. Germline V lookup: CDR1 SGHRS, CDR2 YFSETQ. The CDR3 sequence is CASSLALEIQLQFF. DNA for the CDR3: TGCGCCAGCAGCTTGGCGCTAGAGATACAATTGCAGTTCTTC.

CDR3 nucleotides: TGTGCCAGCAGTGAGGCTGGATTATTCAATCAGCCCCAGCATTTT. As protein: CASSEAGLFNQPQHF. The rearrangement links TRBV6-2 or TRBV6-3 to TRBJ1-5; D is ambiguous. Germline values: CDR1 MNHEY, CDR2 SVGEGT. This CDR3 is built from 15 residues. The V gene lost 5 bases and the J gene lost 3 bases, with 14 bases spanning the gap.

The V call is TRBV12-5, the J call TRBJ1-1, with 7 bases aligning to TRBD1. The CDR3 consists of 17 residues. Germline V lookup: CDR1 LGHNT, CDR2 FRNRAP. V shed 1 base and J 2 bases; nucleotides not matched to a gene: 10. The CDR3 bases are TGTGCTAGTGGTTTGGCTTGGGGACAGAATAGAAACACTGAAGCTTTCTTT. Translating it yields CASGLAWGQNRNTEAFF. The entire variable domain, with the rest obtained from reference TRBV12-5 and TRBJ1-1, is as follows: DARVTQTPRHKVTEMGQEVTMRCQPILGHNTVFWYRQTMMQGLELLAYFRNRAPLDDSGMPKDRFSAEMPDATLATLKIQPSEPRDSAVYFCASGLAWGQNRNTEAFFGQGTRLTVV.

The table lists this clonotype with many counts. The chain is built from TRBV2 and TRBJ1-1, with no clear D. The length of the CDR3 is 14 residues. The V gene's germline CDR1 is SNHLY and CDR2 FYNNEI. With 6 bases removed from V and 0 bases from J, the gap between germline ends came to 11 bases. The CDR3 spells CASSPQYMNTEAFF. CDR3 coding DNA: TGTGCCAGCAGCCCACAGTACATGAACACTGAAGCTTTCTTT.

In the case of this clonotype: A far larger clone is a single base away, which makes a read error likely. The V gene is TRBV20-1, the J gene TRBJ2-1; 9 bases are a match to TRBD2. Per the germline V gene, CDR1 is DFQATT and CDR2 is SNEGSKA (reference sequence). This CDR3 is 15 amino acids long. With V trimmed by 1 base and J by 10 bases, 11 bases remained unmatched. CDR3 loop: CSARASGRNGYEQFF. CDR3 sequence (DNA): TGCAGTGCTAGAGCGAGCGGGAGGAATGGTTACGAGCAGTTCTTC.

This clonotype was observed at least ten times. This chain joins TRBV12-5 and TRBJ2-5; 11 positions match TRBD2. The CDR3 is 17 amino acids. V was pared by 4 bases and J by 2 bases, with 9 bases of the junction left unmatched. Germline assignment: CDR1 LGHNT and CDR2 FRNRAP. As DNA, the CDR3 is TGTGCTAGTGGTTCCTCCCAGACTAGCGGGACGCAAGAGACCCAGTACTTC. Translation: CASGSSQTSGTQETQYF. The full variable domain, with the rest looked up from reference TRBV12-5 and TRBJ2-5, is DARVTQTPRHKVTEMGQEVTMRCQPILGHNTVFWYRQTMMQGLELLAYFRNRAPLDDSGMPKDRFSAEMPDATLATLKIQPSEPRDSAVYFCASGSSQTSGTQETQYFGPGTRLLVL.

This clonotype was picked up many times. The chain carries TRBV5-1 and TRBJ1-6; D unresolved. Germline V gene sequence: CDR1 SGHRS, CDR2 YFSETQ. The CDR3 is 13 amino acids. Trimming shortened V by 6 bases and J by 9 bases, and 13 bases separated the two germline ends. Here the CDR3 reads CASNDVGGSPLHF. In nucleotides, the CDR3 is TGCGCCAGCAACGATGTGGGCGGTTCACCCCTCCACTTT. The whole variable domain, filled in from reference TRBV5-1 and TRBJ1-6, reads KAGVTQTPRYLIKTRGQQVTLSCSPISGHRSVSWYQQTPGQGLQFLFEYFSETQRNKGNFPGRFSGRQFSNSRSEMNVSTLELGDSALYLCASNDVGGSPLHFGNGTRLTVT.

The V call is TRBV5-4, the J call TRBJ2-5, with 11 bases identical to TRBD2. V lost 4 bases and J lost 3; bases outside the gene matches: 2. CDR1 and CDR2 (germline): SGHNT, YYREEE (reference sequence). This CDR3 has 14 amino acids. In nucleotides, the CDR3 is TGTGCCAGCAGCCCGGGACTAGCGGAAGAGACCCAGTACTTC. Its protein is CASSPGLAEETQYF. Complete variable domain (other parts from reference TRBV5-4 and TRBJ2-5): ETGVTQSPTHLIKTRGQQVTLRCSSQSGHNTVSWYQQALGQGPQFIFQYYREEENGRGNFPPRFSGLQFPNYSSELNVNALELDDSALYLCASSPGLAEETQYFGPGTRLLVL.

This clonotype showed up many times. This chain joins TRBV3-1 and TRBJ2-2; D may be TRBD1 or TRBD2 (5 bases each). The V end was cut by 4 bases, the J end by 5 bases, with 17 bases between. CDR1 and CDR2 from the germline V gene are LGHDT and YNNKEL (reference sequence). The CDR3 has 16 residues. The CDR3 loop reads CASSRTGTPRTGELFF. CDR3 bases: TGTGCCAGCAGCCGGACCGGGACCCCGAGAACCGGGGAGCTGTTTTTT.

The table lists this clonotype with many counts. The chain uses TRBV11-2 and TRBJ2-3; TRBD2 agrees at 9 bases. J lost 2 bases, V lost 5 bases, and 2 bases had no gene match. Germline V lookup: CDR1 SGHAT, CDR2 FQNNGV. The CDR3 loop spans 14 amino acids. CDR3 protein: CASSSGRTTDTQYF. Here the CDR3 DNA reads TGTGCCAGCAGCAGCGGGAGGACCACAGATACGCAGTATTTT.